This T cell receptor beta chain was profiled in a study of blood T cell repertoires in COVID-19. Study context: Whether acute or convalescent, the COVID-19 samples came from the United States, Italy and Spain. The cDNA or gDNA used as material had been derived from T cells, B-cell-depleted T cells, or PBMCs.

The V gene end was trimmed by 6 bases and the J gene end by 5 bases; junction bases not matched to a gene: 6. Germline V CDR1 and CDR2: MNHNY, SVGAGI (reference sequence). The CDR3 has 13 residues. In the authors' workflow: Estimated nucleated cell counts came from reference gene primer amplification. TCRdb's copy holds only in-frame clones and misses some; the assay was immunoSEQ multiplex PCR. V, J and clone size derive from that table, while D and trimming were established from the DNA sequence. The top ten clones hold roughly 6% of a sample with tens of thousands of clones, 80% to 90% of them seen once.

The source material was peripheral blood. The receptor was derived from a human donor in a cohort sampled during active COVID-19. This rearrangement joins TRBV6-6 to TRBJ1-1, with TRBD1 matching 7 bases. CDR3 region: CASRPDRVTEAFF. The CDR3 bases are TGTGCCAGCAGGCCCGACAGGGTAACTGAAGCTTTCTTT.